This T cell receptor (beta chain) was obtained from a study of cytomegalovirus exposure and HLA in healthy donors. Overall study results and limits: Most TCR sequences proved rare, with some public TCRs found in many donors. The classifier reportedly diagnosed cytomegalovirus status with high specificity and sensitivity. Investigators reported 164 TCR beta chains as tied to cytomegalovirus. TCR clusters originating in the first cohort tended to co-occur in the 120 validation repertoires, according to a later analysis.

For this clone: The antigen is undetermined.

The V segment lost 7 bases and the J segment 4 bases; nucleotides outside the gene matches: 6. The CDR3 has 13 residues. CDR1 and CDR2 (germline): MNHEY, SVGAGI. Here immunoSEQ multiplex PCR was the method, and the copy in TCRdb shows in-frame clones only, minus some. Here the sample spans roughly 130,000 clones, approximately 89% being singletons. V and J are TRBV6-5 and TRBJ2-7; TRBD1 matches 8 bases. This TCR derives from a man under 40 in good health and CMV-seronegative. The sample was PBMCs. The CDR3 coding sequence is TGTGCCAGCATGGCAGGGGGCACTTACGAGCAGTACTTC. Its translation: CASMAGGTYEQYF.